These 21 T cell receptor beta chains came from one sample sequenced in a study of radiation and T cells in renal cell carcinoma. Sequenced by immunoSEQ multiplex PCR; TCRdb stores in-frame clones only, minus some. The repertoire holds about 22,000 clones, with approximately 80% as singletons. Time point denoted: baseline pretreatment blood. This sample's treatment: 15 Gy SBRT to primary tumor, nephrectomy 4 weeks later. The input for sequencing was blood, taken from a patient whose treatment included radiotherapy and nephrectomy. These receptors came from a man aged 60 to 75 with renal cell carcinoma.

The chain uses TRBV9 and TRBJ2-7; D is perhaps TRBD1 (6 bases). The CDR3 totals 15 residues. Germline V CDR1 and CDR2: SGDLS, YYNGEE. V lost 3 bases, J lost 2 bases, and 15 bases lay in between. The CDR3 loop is CASSEGQGSTYEQYF. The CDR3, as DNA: TGTGCCAGCAGCGAGGGGCAGGGGAGCACCTACGAGCAGTACTTC.

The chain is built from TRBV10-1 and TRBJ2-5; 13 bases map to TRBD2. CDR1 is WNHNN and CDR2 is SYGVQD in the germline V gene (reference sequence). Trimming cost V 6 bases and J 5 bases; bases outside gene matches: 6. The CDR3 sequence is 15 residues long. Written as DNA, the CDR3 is TGCGCCAGCAGCGGACTAGCGGGAGTGGGGGAGACCCAGTACTTC. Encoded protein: CASSGLAGVGETQYF.

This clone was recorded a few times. In nucleotides, the CDR3 is TGTGCCACCTGCCCCGCGGGTGAATCGTCCTACGAGCAGTACTTC. The encoded protein is CATCPAGESSYEQYF. This chain links TRBV6-6 with TRBJ2-7; possible D gene TRBD2, 5 bases. CDR1 MNHNY and CDR2 SVGAGI come from the germline V gene (reference sequence). V was cut by 10 bases and J by 1 base, with 20 bases left in between. This CDR3 contains 15 residues.

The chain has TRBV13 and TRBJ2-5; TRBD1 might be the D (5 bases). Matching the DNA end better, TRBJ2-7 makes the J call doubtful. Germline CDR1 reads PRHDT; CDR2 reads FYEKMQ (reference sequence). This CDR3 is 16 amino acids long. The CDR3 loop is CASSSNIQETLYEQYF. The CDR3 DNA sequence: TGTGCCAGCAGCTCTAATATACAGGAGACACTTTACGAGCAGTACTTC.

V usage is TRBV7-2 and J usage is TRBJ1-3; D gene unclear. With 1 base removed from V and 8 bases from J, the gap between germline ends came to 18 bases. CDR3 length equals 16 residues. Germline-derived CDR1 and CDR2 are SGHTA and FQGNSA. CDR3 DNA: TGTGCCAGCAGCTTAGTAAGTTGGGAATTGAGCGACACCATATATTTT. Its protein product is CASSLVSWELSDTIYF.

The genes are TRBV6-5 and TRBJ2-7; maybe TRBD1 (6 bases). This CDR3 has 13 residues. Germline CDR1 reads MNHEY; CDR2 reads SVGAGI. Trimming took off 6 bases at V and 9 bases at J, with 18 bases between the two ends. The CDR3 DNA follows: TGTGCCAGCAGCCTAGGAAACTTACAGGGGCAGTACTTC. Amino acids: CASSLGNLQGQYF.

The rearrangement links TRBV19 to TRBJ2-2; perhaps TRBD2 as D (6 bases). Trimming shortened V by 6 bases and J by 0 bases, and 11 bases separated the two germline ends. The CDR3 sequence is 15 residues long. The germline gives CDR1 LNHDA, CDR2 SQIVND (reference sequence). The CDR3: CASRGGRSNTGELFF. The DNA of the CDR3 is TGTGCCAGTAGGGGGGGTCGGTCGAACACCGGGGAGCTGTTTTTT.

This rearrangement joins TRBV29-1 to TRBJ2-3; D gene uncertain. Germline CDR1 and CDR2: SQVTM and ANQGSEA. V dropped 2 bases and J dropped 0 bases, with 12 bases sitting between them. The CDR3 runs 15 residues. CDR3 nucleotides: TGCAGCGTTGAACGTCGCTCAATTAGCACAGATACGCAGTATTTT. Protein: CSVERRSISTDTQYF.

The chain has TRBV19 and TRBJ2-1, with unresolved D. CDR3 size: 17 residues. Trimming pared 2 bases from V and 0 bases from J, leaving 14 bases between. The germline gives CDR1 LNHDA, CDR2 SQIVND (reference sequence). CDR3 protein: CASSILAVPSSYNEQFF. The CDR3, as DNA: TGTGCCAGTAGTATACTCGCGGTCCCCAGCTCCTACAATGAGCAGTTCTTC.

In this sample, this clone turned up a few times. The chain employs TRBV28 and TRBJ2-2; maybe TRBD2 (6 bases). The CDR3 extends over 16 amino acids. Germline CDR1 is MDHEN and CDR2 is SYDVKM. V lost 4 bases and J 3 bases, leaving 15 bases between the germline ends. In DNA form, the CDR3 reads TGTGCCAGCAGTTCAGTCAGGGACTCCTACACCGGGGAGCTGTTTTTT. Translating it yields CASSSVRDSYTGELFF. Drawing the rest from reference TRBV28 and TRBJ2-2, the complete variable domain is DVKVTQSSRYLVKRTGEKVFLECVQDMDHENMFWYRQDPGLGLRLIYFSYDVKMKEKGDIPEGYSVSREKKERFSLILESASTNQTSMYLCASSSVRDSYTGELFFGEGSRLTVL.

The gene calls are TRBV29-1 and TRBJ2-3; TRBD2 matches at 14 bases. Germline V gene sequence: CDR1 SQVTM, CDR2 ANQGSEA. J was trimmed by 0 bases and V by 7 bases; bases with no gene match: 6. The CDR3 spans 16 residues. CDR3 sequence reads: CSGTSGRRSSTDTQYF. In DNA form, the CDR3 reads TGCAGCGGGACTAGCGGGAGGAGAAGTAGCACAGATACGCAGTATTTT.

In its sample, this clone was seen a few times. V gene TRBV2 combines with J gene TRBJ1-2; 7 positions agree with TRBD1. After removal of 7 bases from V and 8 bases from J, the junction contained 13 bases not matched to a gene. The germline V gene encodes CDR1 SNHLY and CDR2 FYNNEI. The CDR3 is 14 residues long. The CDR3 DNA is TGTGCCAGCATTCTTGGACAGGCCTCTGGGGGCTACACCTTC. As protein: CASILGQASGGYTF.

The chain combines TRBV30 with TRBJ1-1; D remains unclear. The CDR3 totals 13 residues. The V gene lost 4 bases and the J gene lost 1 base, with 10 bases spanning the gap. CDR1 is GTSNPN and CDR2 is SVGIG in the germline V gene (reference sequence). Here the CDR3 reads CAWIPWSNTEAFF. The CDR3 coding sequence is TGTGCCTGGATCCCGTGGTCGAACACTGAAGCTTTCTTT.

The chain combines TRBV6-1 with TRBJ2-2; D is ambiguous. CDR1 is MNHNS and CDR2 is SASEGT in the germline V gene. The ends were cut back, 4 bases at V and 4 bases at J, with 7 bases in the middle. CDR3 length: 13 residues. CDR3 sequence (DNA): TGTGCCAGCAGTGTGGTGGGCACCGGGGAGCTGTTTTTT. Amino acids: CASSVVGTGELFF.

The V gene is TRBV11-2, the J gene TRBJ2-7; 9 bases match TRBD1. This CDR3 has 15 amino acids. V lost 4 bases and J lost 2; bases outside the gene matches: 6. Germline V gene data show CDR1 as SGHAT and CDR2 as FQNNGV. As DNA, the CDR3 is TGTGCCAGCAGCTCCGGACAGGGGAGCGCCTACGAGCAGTACTTC. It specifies CASSSGQGSAYEQYF.

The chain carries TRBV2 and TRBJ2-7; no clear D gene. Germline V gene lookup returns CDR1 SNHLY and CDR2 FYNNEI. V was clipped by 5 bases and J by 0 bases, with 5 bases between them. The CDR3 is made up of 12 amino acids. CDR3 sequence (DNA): TGTGCCAGCAGTCGGAGCTCCTACGAGCAGTACTTC. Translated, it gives CASSRSSYEQYF.

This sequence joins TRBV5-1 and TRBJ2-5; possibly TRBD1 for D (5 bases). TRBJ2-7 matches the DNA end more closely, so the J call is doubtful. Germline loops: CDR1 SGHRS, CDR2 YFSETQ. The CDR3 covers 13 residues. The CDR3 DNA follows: TGCGCCAGCAGCTTCATGGGGCCACTCGAGCAGTACTTC. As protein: CASSFMGPLEQYF.

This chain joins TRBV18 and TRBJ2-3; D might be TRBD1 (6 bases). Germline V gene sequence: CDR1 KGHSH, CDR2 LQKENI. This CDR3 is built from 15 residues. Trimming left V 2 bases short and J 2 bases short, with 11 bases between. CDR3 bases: TGTGCCAGCTCACCAGAGAGACAGGACACAGATACGCAGTATTTT. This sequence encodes CASSPERQDTDTQYF.

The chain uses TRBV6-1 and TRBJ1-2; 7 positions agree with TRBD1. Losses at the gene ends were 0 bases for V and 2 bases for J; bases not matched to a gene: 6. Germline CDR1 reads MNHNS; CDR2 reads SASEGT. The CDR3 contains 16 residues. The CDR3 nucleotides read TGTGCCAGCAGTGAAGCATACGAACAGGGGAACTATGGCTACACCTTC. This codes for CASSEAYEQGNYGYTF.

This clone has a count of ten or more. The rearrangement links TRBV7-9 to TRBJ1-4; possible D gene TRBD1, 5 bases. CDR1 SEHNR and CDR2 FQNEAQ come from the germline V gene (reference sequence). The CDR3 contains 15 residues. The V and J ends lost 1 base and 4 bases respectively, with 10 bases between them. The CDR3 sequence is CASSLVWGDNEKLFF. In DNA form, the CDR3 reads TGTGCCAGCAGCTTAGTTTGGGGGGATAATGAAAAACTGTTTTTT.

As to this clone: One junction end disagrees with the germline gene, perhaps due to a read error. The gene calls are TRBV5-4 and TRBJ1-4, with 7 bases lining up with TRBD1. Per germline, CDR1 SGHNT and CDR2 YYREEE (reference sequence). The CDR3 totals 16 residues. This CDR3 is CASSQDPDRANEKLFF. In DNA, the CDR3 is TGCGCCAGCAGCCAAGATCCAGACAGGGCAAATGAAAAACTGTTTTTT.